One sample yielded the 28 T cell receptor beta chains listed below, sequenced in a study of shared clonotypes between healthy human individuals. This table comes from immunoSEQ multiplex PCR, and its TCRdb copy is limited to in-frame clones, with some not included. The sample includes under 550,000 clones, about 96% seen only once; the top ten take 0.06%. The sample taken for sequencing was naive CD4+ T cells sorted from blood. Subset meaning: CD45RA+ positively selected. Receptor source: a woman under 40 in good health.

As DNA, the CDR3 is TGTGCCAGCAGTACAGGACTAGCGGGAGGGCCGACCACAGATACGCAGTATTTT. Amino acids: CASSTGLAGGPTTDTQYF. The rearrangement uses TRBV28 and TRBJ2-3; 15 nucleotides agree with TRBD2. The CDR3 consists of 18 residues. CDR1 is MDHEN, CDR2 SYDVKM, per germline. Losses at the gene ends were 5 bases for V and 2 bases for J; bases not matched to a gene: 8. The complete variable domain, with remaining parts taken from reference TRBV28 and TRBJ2-3, reads DVKVTQSSRYLVKRTGEKVFLECVQDMDHENMFWYRQDPGLGLRLIYFSYDVKMKEKGDIPEGYSVSREKKERFSLILESASTNQTSMYLCASSTGLAGGPTTDTQYFGPGTRLTVL.

Points on this clone: Distinct nucleotide sequences in the sample also encode this CDR3. This chain uses TRBV7-2 with TRBJ2-2; the D call may be TRBD1 or TRBD2 (6 bases each). The CDR3 has 15 residues. CDR1 and CDR2 from the germline V gene are SGHTA and FQGNSA. V was cut by 6 bases and J by 1 base, with 12 bases left in between. CDR3 nucleotides: TGTGCCAGCAGTCGAGGGGGAGGGAACACCGGGGAGCTGTTTTTT. Translating gives CASSRGGGNTGELFF.

The chain links TRBV7-9 to TRBJ2-1; D uncertain. Per germline, CDR1 SEHNR and CDR2 FQNEAQ (reference sequence). The CDR3 covers 14 residues. V was clipped by 5 bases and J by 0 bases, with 8 bases between them. CDR3 DNA sequence: TGTGCCAGCAGCCTAACAATCTCCTACAATGAGCAGTTCTTC. This sequence encodes CASSLTISYNEQFF.

The rearrangement joins TRBV28 to TRBJ1-2, with D uncertain. Deletions cut 2 bases from V and 6 bases from J, with 19 bases between. CDR1 and CDR2 (germline): MDHEN, SYDVKM. This CDR3 has 16 residues. CDR3 sequence (DNA): TGTGCCAGCAGTTTAAGAAATCGAGCAGGAGAAAATGGCTACACCTTC. It translates to CASSLRNRAGENGYTF.

The chain recombines TRBV11-3 with TRBJ2-4; the D is unclear. V lost 1 base, J lost 7 bases, and 11 bases lay in between. The CDR3 has 14 amino acids. CDR1 is SGHNT, CDR2 YENEEA, per germline. DNA for the CDR3: TGTGCCAGCAGCTTAGGACTCCGCCGGAACATTCAGTACTTC. Amino acids: CASSLGLRRNIQYF.

The rearrangement uses TRBV5-1 and TRBJ2-6; D possibly corresponds to TRBD2 (5 bases). From germline, CDR1 is SGHRS and CDR2 YFSETQ. This CDR3 has 14 amino acids. V was clipped by 0 bases and J by 13 bases, with 14 bases between them. Here the CDR3 reads CASSLADGERVLTF. Written as DNA, the CDR3 is TGCGCCAGCAGCTTGGCCGACGGGGAGAGGGTCCTGACTTTC. Complete variable domain (other parts from reference TRBV5-1 and TRBJ2-6): KAGVTQTPRYLIKTRGQQVTLSCSPISGHRSVSWYQQTPGQGLQFLFEYFSETQRNKGNFPGRFSGRQFSNSRSEMNVSTLELGDSALYLCASSLADGERVLTFGAGSRLTVL.

J is TRBJ1-2 and V is TRBV28, with 7 positions matching TRBD1. Germline CDR1 MDHEN, CDR2 SYDVKM. The J segment lost 2 bases and the V segment lost 4 bases, leaving 4 bases of the junction unmatched. The CDR3 sequence is 14 residues long. CDR3 residues: CASSSAGGNYGYTF. The CDR3 region has the DNA TGTGCCAGCAGTTCGGCAGGGGGGAACTATGGCTACACCTTC.

V and J are TRBV2 and TRBJ1-4; 10 bases map to TRBD1. The CDR3 has 14 residues. Trimming at V came to 3 bases and at J to 7 bases, leaving 2 bases not matched to a gene. CDR1 and CDR2 (germline): SNHLY, FYNNEI. CDR3: CASSDRTGGEKLFF. In nucleotides, the CDR3 is TGTGCCAGCAGTGATAGGACAGGGGGTGAAAAACTGTTTTTT.

The chain joins TRBV19 to TRBJ1-5; 7 bases fit TRBD1. With V trimmed by 4 bases and J by 4 bases, 1 base remained unmatched. This CDR3 has 13 amino acids. Germline loops: CDR1 LNHDA, CDR2 SQIVND (reference sequence). CDR3 DNA: TGTGCCAGTAGTACGACAGGGAATCAGCCCCAGCATTTT. Amino acid sequence: CASSTTGNQPQHF.

The chain links TRBV4-1 to TRBJ2-7; 12 bases fit TRBD1. The CDR3 length is 15 residues. After removal of 8 bases from V and 5 bases from J, the junction contained 10 bases not matched to a gene. Germline V gene data show CDR1 as MGHRA and CDR2 as YSYEKL. CDR3 in amino acids: CASERTGTGGNEQYF. CDR3 sequence (DNA): TGCGCCAGCGAACGAACCGGGACAGGGGGCAACGAGCAGTACTTC.

This clone has only one observation. CDR3 sequence reads: CASSLDWAAGELFF. In nucleotides, the CDR3 is TGCGCCAGCAGCTTGGATTGGGCGGCCGGGGAGCTGTTTTTT. V and J are TRBV5-1 and TRBJ2-2; D ambiguous. V was clipped by 0 bases and J by 6 bases, with 9 bases between them. There are 14 residues in the CDR3. The germline CDR1 and CDR2 sequences are SGHRS and YFSETQ.

V usage is TRBV11-2 and J usage is TRBJ2-1, with 9 positions matching TRBD1. The J segment lost 1 base and the V segment lost 5 bases, leaving 3 bases of the junction unmatched. The germline V gene has CDR1 SGHAT and CDR2 FQNNGV. This CDR3 comprises 15 residues. The CDR3 region is CASSIGTGSYNEQFF. The CDR3, as DNA: TGTGCCAGCAGCATCGGGACAGGGTCCTACAATGAGCAGTTCTTC.

The V gene is TRBV5-4, the J gene TRBJ2-7; either TRBD1 or TRBD2 may supply D (5 bases each). Germline CDR1 and CDR2: SGHNT and YYREEE (reference sequence). The length of the CDR3 is 15 residues. V was trimmed by 4 bases and J by 4 bases, leaving 18 bases between them. In nucleotides, the CDR3 is TGTGCCAGCAGCCACCGGGGCGGCGTGATATACGAGCAGTACTTC. Its protein product is CASSHRGGVIYEQYF.

The chain recombines TRBV6-6 with TRBJ1-2, with TRBD1 matching 8 bases. The germline V gene encodes CDR1 MNHNY and CDR2 SVGAGI (reference sequence). This CDR3 is built from 14 residues. The ends lost 5 bases at V and 8 bases at J; junction bases unmatched: 10. DNA of the CDR3: TGTGCCAGCAGTCCTCGGACAGGGATGAACGGCTACACCTTC. Encoded protein: CASSPRTGMNGYTF.

The gene calls are TRBV28 and TRBJ2-7, with D perhaps given as TRBD1 or TRBD2 (6 bases each). The CDR3 is 18 amino acids. Germline V gives CDR1 MDHEN, CDR2 SYDVKM. The ends were cut back, 5 bases at V and 5 bases at J, with 28 bases in the middle. For the CDR3, the DNA is TGTGCCAGCAGTACCCTAGGGGGGCGGACCGACAGACCCCACGAGCAGTACTTC. Translation gives CASSTLGGRTDRPHEQYF.

The rearrangement links TRBV11-2 to TRBJ2-7; 8 bases are shared with TRBD2. The CDR3 consists of 15 residues. The germline gives CDR1 SGHAT, CDR2 FQNNGV. J lost 4 bases, V lost 6 bases, and 11 bases had no gene match. The CDR3 region is CASSPQAGGGYEQYF. CDR3 DNA sequence: TGTGCCAGCAGTCCCCAGGCGGGAGGAGGATACGAGCAGTACTTC.

This rearrangement joins TRBV10-3 to TRBJ2-3; 8 positions agree with TRBD2. Germline loops: CDR1 ENHRY, CDR2 SYGVKD. The CDR3 totals 15 residues. J gave up 4 bases and V 4 bases, and 7 bases lay outside the gene matches. The CDR3, as DNA: TGTGCCATCAGTGGGAGTACGGGAGGGGCAGATACGCAGTATTTT. This gives the protein CAISGSTGGADTQYF.

The J gene is TRBJ1-2, the V gene TRBV5-1; 9 bases line up with TRBD1. The J segment lost 8 bases and the V segment lost 0 bases, leaving 8 bases of the junction unmatched. The CDR3 loop spans 15 amino acids. Germline V gene sequence: CDR1 SGHRS, CDR2 YFSETQ. The DNA for the CDR3 is TGCGCCAGCAGCTTGGTAGGCGGGACAGGGAAAGGCTACACCTTC. Encoded protein: CASSLVGGTGKGYTF.

The CDR3 is CASRETGRPEAFF. CDR3 coding DNA: TGTGCCAGCAGGGAGACAGGGCGTCCTGAAGCTTTCTTT. V gene TRBV6-6 combines with J gene TRBJ1-1; TRBD1 aligns across 7 bases. V shed 6 bases, J shed 6 bases, and the junction held 7 bases outside the gene matches. The CDR3 length is 13 residues. In germline, CDR1 is MNHNY, CDR2 SVGAGI (reference sequence).

This chain uses TRBV10-3 with TRBJ2-3; no clear D. CDR1 is ENHRY, CDR2 SYGVKD, per germline. This CDR3 is built from 14 residues. V lost 0 bases, J lost 0 bases, and 4 bases lay in between. DNA of the CDR3: TGTGCCATCAGTGAGTCTTCTAGCACAGATACGCAGTATTTT. Translated, it gives CAISESSSTDTQYF.

The V and J genes are TRBV28 and TRBJ1-4; D gene ambiguous. Germline V CDR1 and CDR2: MDHEN, SYDVKM. Between the trimmed V and J ends, which lost 3 bases and 8 bases, there was a span of 10 bases. The CDR3 is made up of 13 amino acids. The CDR3 loop is CASSFVDTEKLFF. CDR3 nucleotide sequence: TGTGCCAGCAGTTTTGTGGATACCGAAAAACTGTTTTTT.

In its sample, this clone was seen a few times. The chain has TRBV15 and TRBJ1-2; D remains unclear. Deletions cut 1 base from V and 2 bases from J, with 5 bases between. Germline values: CDR1 LNHNV, CDR2 YYDKDF (reference sequence). This CDR3 contains 13 residues. CDR3 bases: TGTGCCACCAGCAGAGCCGGGAACTATGGCTACACCTTC. Translated: CATSRAGNYGYTF.

This chain uses TRBV29-1 with TRBJ1-4; D unclear. The V and J ends lost 6 bases and 4 bases respectively, with 12 bases between them. This CDR3 region has 13 residues. CDR1 SQVTM and CDR2 ANQGSEA come from the germline V gene. The CDR3 DNA follows: TGCAGCGTGGCGGGTGGGCGTAATGAAAAACTGTTTTTT. Translated: CSVAGGRNEKLFF. The whole variable domain, remainder taken from reference TRBV29-1 and TRBJ1-4, is SAVISQKPSRDICQRGTSLTIQCQVDSQVTMMFWYRQQPGQSLTLIATANQGSEATYESGFVIDKFPISRPNLTFSTLTVSNMSPEDSSIYLCSVAGGRNEKLFFGSGTQLSVL.

The chain links TRBV1 to TRBJ2-2; TRBD2 is the table's D call, not checked against the DNA. TRBV1 is listed as a pseudogene. The CDR3 has 16 residues. The CDR3 DNA reads as TGCACCAGTACCAATATTATCGCGGGTGGAACCGGGGAGCTGTTTTTT. It is translated as CTSTNIIAGGTGELFF.

V usage is TRBV28 and J usage is TRBJ2-1; no reliable D call. Trimming left V 5 bases short and J 4 bases short, with 12 bases between. Germline V CDR1 and CDR2: MDHEN, SYDVKM. There are 14 residues in the CDR3. The CDR3, as DNA: TGTGCCAGCAGTCCCCCTTTCAGATACAATGAGCAGTTCTTC. As protein: CASSPPFRYNEQFF.

The chain recombines TRBV27 with TRBJ1-2, with D possibly being TRBD1 (6 bases). Trimming cost V 6 bases and J 3 bases, with 11 bases left between them. CDR3 length equals 13 residues. Germline CDR1 is MNHEY and CDR2 is SMNVEV (reference sequence). In DNA, the CDR3 is TGTGCCAGCAGCCGACAGGCCCACTATGGCTACACCTTC. As protein: CASSRQAHYGYTF.

The chain uses TRBV4-2 and TRBJ2-1; 11 bases map to TRBD2. The junction had 5 bases not matched to a gene; V was cut back by 6 bases and J by 4 bases. This CDR3 region has 15 residues. CDR1 and CDR2 from the germline V gene are LGHNA and YNFKEQ. CDR3: CASSSTSGTYNEQFF. The CDR3 DNA is TGTGCCAGCAGTTCGACTAGCGGGACTTACAATGAGCAGTTCTTC.

This chain uses TRBV20-1 with TRBJ2-3; D is perhaps TRBD1 or TRBD2 (5 bases each). This CDR3 spans 11 amino acids. In germline, CDR1 is DFQATT, CDR2 SNEGSKA (reference sequence). CDR3 loop: CSPGTTDTQYF. The CDR3 DNA follows: TGCAGCCCAGGGACCACAGATACGCAGTATTTT.